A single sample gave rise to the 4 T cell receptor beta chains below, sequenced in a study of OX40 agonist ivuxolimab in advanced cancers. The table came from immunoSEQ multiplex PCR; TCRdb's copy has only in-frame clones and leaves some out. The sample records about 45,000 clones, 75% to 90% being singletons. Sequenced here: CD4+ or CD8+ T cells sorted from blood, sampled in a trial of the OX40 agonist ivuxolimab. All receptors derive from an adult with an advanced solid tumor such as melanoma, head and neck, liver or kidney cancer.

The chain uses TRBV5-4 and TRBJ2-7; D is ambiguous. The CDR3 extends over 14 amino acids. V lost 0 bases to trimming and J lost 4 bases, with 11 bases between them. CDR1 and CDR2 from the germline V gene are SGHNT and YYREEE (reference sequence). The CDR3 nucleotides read TGTGCCAGCAGCTTGGGACCCAGGTCTTACGAGCAGTACTTC. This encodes CASSLGPRSYEQYF.

CDR3 residues: CATSRDSREQFF. The CDR3 DNA reads as TGTGCCACCAGCAGAGATTCAAGGGAGCAGTTCTTC. The J gene is TRBJ2-1, the V gene TRBV15; D is unclear. Germline V gene sequence: CDR1 LNHNV, CDR2 YYDKDF (reference sequence). Trimming took off 0 bases at V and 10 bases at J, with 7 bases between the two ends. This CDR3 is built from 12 residues.

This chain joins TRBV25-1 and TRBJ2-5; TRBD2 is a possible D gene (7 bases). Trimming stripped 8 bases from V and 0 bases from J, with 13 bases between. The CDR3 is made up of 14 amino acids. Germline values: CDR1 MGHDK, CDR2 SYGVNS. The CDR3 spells CASRVGGHQETQYF. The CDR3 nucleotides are TGTGCCAGCCGGGTGGGGGGGCACCAAGAGACCCAGTACTTC.

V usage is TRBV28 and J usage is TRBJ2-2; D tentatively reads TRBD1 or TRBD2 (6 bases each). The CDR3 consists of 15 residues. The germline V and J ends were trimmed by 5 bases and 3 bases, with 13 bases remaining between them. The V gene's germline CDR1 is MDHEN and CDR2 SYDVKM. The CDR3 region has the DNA TGTGCCAGCAGTCGCGGGACACTTTACACCGGGGAGCTGTTTTTT. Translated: CASSRGTLYTGELFF.